This T cell receptor beta chain stems from a study of blood T cell repertoires in COVID-19. The wider study: Samples taken during acute and convalescent COVID-19 were collected in the United States, Italy and Spain. PBMCs, B-cell-depleted T cells, or T cells were the source of the cDNA or gDNA that made up the material.

Germline V gene data show CDR1 as LNHDA and CDR2 as SQIVND (reference sequence). V shed 6 bases and J 5 bases; nucleotides not matched to a gene: 3. The CDR3 is 12 amino acids. In the original analysis: Using reference gene primer amplification, nucleated cell counts were estimated. TCRdb keeps only in-frame clones here, not all; method: immunoSEQ multiplex PCR. Clonal size and the V and J genes are those of that table, whereas D and trimming came from the DNA. The sample has approximately 140,000 clones; just over 85% are singletons. The chain employs TRBV19 and TRBJ1-2; 7 bases fit TRBD1. This clonotype was obtained from a woman in her sixties with acute or convalescent COVID-19. The material sequenced was peripheral blood. In DNA form, the CDR3 reads TGTGCCAGTAGGACAGGGAGTTATGGCTACACCTTC. It translates to CASRTGSYGYTF. The full variable domain, with the rest looked up from reference TRBV19 and TRBJ1-2, is DGGITQSPKYLFRKEGQNVTLSCEQNLNHDAMYWYRQDPGQGLRLIYYSQIVNDFQKGDIAEGYSVSREKKESFPLTVTSAQKNPTAFYLCASRTGSYGYTFGSGTRLTVV.